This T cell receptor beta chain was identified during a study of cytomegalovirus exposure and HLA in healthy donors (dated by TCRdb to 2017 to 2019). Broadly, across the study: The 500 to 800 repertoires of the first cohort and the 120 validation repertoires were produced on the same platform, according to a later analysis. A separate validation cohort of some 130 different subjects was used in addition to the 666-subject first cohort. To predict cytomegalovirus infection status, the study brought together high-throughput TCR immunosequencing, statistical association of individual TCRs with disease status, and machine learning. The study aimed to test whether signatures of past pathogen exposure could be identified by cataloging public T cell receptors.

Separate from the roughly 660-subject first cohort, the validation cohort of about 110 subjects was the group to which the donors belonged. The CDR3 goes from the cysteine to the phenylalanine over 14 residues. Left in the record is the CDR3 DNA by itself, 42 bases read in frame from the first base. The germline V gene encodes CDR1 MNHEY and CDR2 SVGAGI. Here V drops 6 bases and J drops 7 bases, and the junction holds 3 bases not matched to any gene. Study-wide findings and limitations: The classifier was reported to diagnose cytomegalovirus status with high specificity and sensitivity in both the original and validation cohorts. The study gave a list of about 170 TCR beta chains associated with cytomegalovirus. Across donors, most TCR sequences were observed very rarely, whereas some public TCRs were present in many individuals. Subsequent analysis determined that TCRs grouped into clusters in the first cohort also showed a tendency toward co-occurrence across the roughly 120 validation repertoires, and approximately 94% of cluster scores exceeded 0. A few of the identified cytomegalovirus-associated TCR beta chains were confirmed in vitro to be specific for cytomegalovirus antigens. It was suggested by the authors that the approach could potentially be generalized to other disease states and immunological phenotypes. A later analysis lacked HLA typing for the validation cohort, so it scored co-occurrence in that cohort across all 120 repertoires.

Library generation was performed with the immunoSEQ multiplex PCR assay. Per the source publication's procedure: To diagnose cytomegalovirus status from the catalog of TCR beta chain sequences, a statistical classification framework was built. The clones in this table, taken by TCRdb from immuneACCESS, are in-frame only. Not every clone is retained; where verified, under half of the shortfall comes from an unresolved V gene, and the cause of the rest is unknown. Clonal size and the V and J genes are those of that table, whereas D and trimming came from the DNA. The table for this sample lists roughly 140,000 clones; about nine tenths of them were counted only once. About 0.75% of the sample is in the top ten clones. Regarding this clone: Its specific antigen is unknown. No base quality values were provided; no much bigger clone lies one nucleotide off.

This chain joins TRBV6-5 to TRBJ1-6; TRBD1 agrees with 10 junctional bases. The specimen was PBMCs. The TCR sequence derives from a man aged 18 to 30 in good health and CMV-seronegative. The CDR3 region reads CASSRDRGNSPLHF. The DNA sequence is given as TGTGCCAGCAGCCGGGACAGGGGAAATTCACCCCTCCACTTT.